This T cell receptor beta chain was captured by sequencing in a study of CXCR3-negative and CXCR3-positive naive CD8 T cells. CDR3 length: 12 amino acids. The germline V gene has CDR1 LNHNV and CDR2 YYDKDF (reference sequence). All TRB cDNA libraries came from 5' RACE performed with UMI labels. Following a re-call of the 5' RACE reads, TCRdb has one entry per CDR3 protein and lacks DNA. The clone table shows about 62,000 distinct CDR3 sequences, with the ten largest holding 3.5% to 5%. The chain employs TRBV15 and TRBJ1-5; as DNA is missing, the TRBD1 call by TCRdb cannot be tested. The TCR sequence derives from a human donor in good health. Some clones in this sample may be carry-over from other donors' samples. The sequencing input was naive CXCR3- CD8+ T cells from blood. Subset meaning: CD45RO-CCR7+CD27+CD95- naive CD8+ T cells lacking CXCR3 (TNR3-). CDR3 amino acids: CATRTGNQPQHF.